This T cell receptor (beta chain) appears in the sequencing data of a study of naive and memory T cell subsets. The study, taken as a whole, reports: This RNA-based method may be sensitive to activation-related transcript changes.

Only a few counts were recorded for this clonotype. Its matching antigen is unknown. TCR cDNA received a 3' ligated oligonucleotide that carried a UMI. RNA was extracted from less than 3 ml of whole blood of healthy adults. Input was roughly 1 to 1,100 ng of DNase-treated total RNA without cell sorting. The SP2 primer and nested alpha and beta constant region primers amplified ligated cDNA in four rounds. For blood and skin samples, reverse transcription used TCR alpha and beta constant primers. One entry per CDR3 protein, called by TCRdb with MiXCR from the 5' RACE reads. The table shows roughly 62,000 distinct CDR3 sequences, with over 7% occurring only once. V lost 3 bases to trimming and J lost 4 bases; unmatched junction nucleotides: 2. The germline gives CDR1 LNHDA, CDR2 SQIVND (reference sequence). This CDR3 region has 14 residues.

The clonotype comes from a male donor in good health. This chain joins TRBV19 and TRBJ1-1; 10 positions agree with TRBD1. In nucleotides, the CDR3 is TGTGCCAGTAGTATGACAGGGGGCGGCACTGAAGCTTTCTTT. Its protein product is CASSMTGGGTEAFF.